This TCR beta chain was identified in a study of CD4 and CD8 cells across lung adenocarcinoma regions. This clonotype has a handful of counts. Relative to the germline gene, one junction end is altered; a read error may explain this. CDR1 and CDR2 from the germline V gene are MNHEY and SMNVEV (reference sequence). CDR3 length equals 13 residues. Donors had localized lung adenocarcinoma, a non-small cell lung cancer. Each CDR3 protein gets one entry after TCRdb re-called the PCR reads with MiXCR. The table has over 7,500 distinct CDR3 sequences, approximately 46% seen once; the top ten hold around half.

The specimen was CD8+ T cells from the margin of a lung tumor. The V gene is TRBV27, the J gene TRBJ2-4; D is ambiguous. The receptor comes from a female donor with lung adenocarcinoma. The CD4 and CD8 labels of this study may be unreliable. For the CDR3, the DNA is TGTGCCAGCAGTTTATCGGGGAAAAACACTCAGTATTTC. Protein sequence: CASSLSGKNTQYF.